The entry below describes one T cell receptor beta chain. The ends were cut back, 1 base at V and 0 bases at J, with 9 bases in the middle. CDR1 and CDR2 (germline): SGDLS, YYNGEE. There are 15 residues in the CDR3. The source of the sample is a study of blood T cell repertoires in COVID-19. Turning to the study itself: COVID-19 samples, acute and convalescent, were from the United States, Italy and Spain. T cells, B-cell-depleted T cells, or PBMCs provided the cDNA or gDNA that served as material.

Profiled with immunoSEQ multiplex PCR; TCRdb holds only in-frame clones, not every one. This sample yields some 170,000 clones, of which 75% to 80% are seen a single time; around 24% belongs to the top ten. The chain uses TRBV9 and TRBJ2-3, with D perhaps TRBD2 (6 bases). What was sequenced was peripheral blood. The receptor was isolated from a woman aged 70-85 years with acute or convalescent COVID-19. CDR3 sequence reads: CASSVLAASTDTQYF. The DNA of the CDR3 is TGTGCCAGCAGCGTATTAGCGGCTAGCACAGATACGCAGTATTTT. The full variable domain, rest sourced from reference TRBV9 and TRBJ2-3, is DSGVTQTPKHLITATGQRVTLRCSPRSGDLSVYWYQQSLDQGLQFLIQYYNGEERAKGNILERFSAQQFPDLHSELNLSSLELGDSALYFCASSVLAASTDTQYFGPGTRLTVL.